This is a list of T cell receptor beta chains from one sample in a study of T cell changes during pregnancy in multiple sclerosis. Data came from immunoSEQ multiplex PCR; TCRdb stores just in-frame clones and leaves some out. This table holds tens of thousands of clones, 85% to 95% found once. The source was CD4+ T cells from peripheral blood mononuclear cells, collected in the third trimester of pregnancy. The receptors here all came from a female donor with multiple sclerosis, enrolled in a pregnancy study. Both conserved end residues are part of each CDR3. The D gene is left open where the match is weak. Clone size is shown for a subset of rows, as once, few, many or a class of expanded clone.

DNA: TGTGCCAGCAGCCGATTTTTATCACGAGTCCGGGTAACTAACTATGGCTACACCTTC
CDR3: CASSRFLSRVRVTNYGYTF
D: .
length: 19
J: TRBJ1-2
size: .
V: TRBV7-2

DNA: TGTGCCAGCAGTTTATCGGGGGGGAAGAAAACTGAAGCTTTCTTT
CDR3: CASSLSGGKKTEAFF
D: .
length: 15
J: TRBJ1-1
size: .
V: TRBV27

DNA: TGTGCCAGCAGTTTTCAGGGACAGAGACCCTACGAGCAGTACTTC
CDR3: CASSFQGQRPYEQYF
D: TRBD1
length: 15
J: TRBJ2-7
size: .
V: TRBV27

DNA: TGCGGCGTGGGGGCCTTACGGGAGCAGTACTTC
CDR3: CGVGALREQYF
D: .
length: 11
J: TRBJ2-7
size: .
V: TRBV20-1

DNA: TGTGCCAGCAGTTACTCTCGCTCTGGAAACACCATATATTTT
CDR3: CASSYSRSGNTIYF
D: .
length: 14
J: TRBJ1-3
size: .
V: TRBV6-5

DNA: TGTGCCAGCAGCGTAGGGACAGGGAATTCACCCCTCCACTTT
CDR3: CASSVGTGNSPLHF
D: TRBD1
length: 14
J: TRBJ1-6
size: .
V: TRBV9

DNA: TGTGCCAGCAGTCAGGTCACAGGGTACGGCTACACCTTC
CDR3: CASSQVTGYGYTF
D: .
length: 13
J: TRBJ1-2
size: .
V: TRBV2

DNA: TGTGCCAGCAGCTTAAGGACTAGCGGGGGCCTGTACGAGCAGTACTTC
CDR3: CASSLRTSGGLYEQYF
D: TRBD2
length: 16
J: TRBJ2-7
size: .
V: TRBV7-2

DNA: TGTGCCAGCAGTTACGACAGGGTCAACTACTTC
CDR3: CASSYDRVNYF
D: TRBD1
length: 11
J: TRBJ2-7
size: .
V: TRBV6-5

DNA: TGTGCCATCAGTGACCCCTCTAGCACAGATACGCAGTATTTT
CDR3: CAISDPSSTDTQYF
D: .
length: 14
J: TRBJ2-3
size: .
V: TRBV10-3

DNA: TGTGCCAGCAGCCCGACAGGGACCAGTCAGCCCCAGCATTTT
CDR3: CASSPTGTSQPQHF
D: TRBD1
length: 14
J: TRBJ1-5
size: .
V: TRBV7-2

DNA: TGTGCCAGCAGCCCCCAGACCGGGACAGGGAGCACTGAAGCTTTCTTT
CDR3: CASSPQTGTGSTEAFF
D: TRBD1
length: 16
J: TRBJ1-1
size: .
V: TRBV5-4

DNA: TGTGCCCTTGTACATGCGGGGCGGGGGGGGTTCTATGGCTACACCTTC
CDR3: CALVHAGRGGFYGYTF
D: .
length: 16
J: TRBJ1-2
size: .
V: TRBV21-1

DNA: TGTGCCAGCATCAGGGCGGAAGGGCAGCCCCAGCATTTT
CDR3: CASIRAEGQPQHF
D: .
length: 13
J: TRBJ1-5
size: few
V: TRBV2

DNA: TGTGCCAGCAGCTTAGGGCAGAATACGAACACCGGGGAGCTGTTTTTT
CDR3: CASSLGQNTNTGELFF
D: .
length: 16
J: TRBJ2-2
size: .
V: TRBV11-2

DNA: TGCGCCAGCAGCCAAGATACAGGGAACAATGAGCAGTTCTTC
CDR3: CASSQDTGNNEQFF
D: .
length: 14
J: TRBJ2-1
size: .
V: TRBV4-1

DNA: TGCGCCAGCAGATTGTCCCGACAGGGGGCCGGCGAGCAGTACTTC
CDR3: CASRLSRQGAGEQYF
D: TRBD1
length: 15
J: TRBJ2-7
size: .
V: TRBV5-1

DNA: TGTGCCAGCAGCCAGGGGCGGGCAGGGGTCACAAGCTCCTACGAGCAGTACTTC
CDR3: CASSQGRAGVTSSYEQYF
D: .
length: 18
J: TRBJ2-7
size: .
V: TRBV7-2

DNA: TGTGCCAGCAGTTTGTCAATTACTGGGAGTGTGTATGGCTACACCTTC
CDR3: CASSLSITGSVYGYTF
D: .
length: 16
J: TRBJ1-2
size: .
V: TRBV27

DNA: TGCGCCAGCAGCGTGGGACAGCTAAATTCACCCCTCCACTTT
CDR3: CASSVGQLNSPLHF
D: TRBD1
length: 14
J: TRBJ1-6
size: few
V: TRBV5-1

DNA: TGCAGCGTTGGGGGACAGGCCTTTGCAACTAATGAAAAACTGTTTTTT
CDR3: CSVGGQAFATNEKLFF
D: TRBD1
length: 16
J: TRBJ1-4
size: .
V: TRBV29-1

DNA: TGTGCCAGCAGAGGGGACAGTCGGTATTCACCCCTCCACTTT
CDR3: CASRGDSRYSPLHF
D: TRBD1
length: 14
J: TRBJ1-6
size: many
V: TRBV7-9

DNA: TGTGCCAGTAGTATACAGGGGACACCCTCCTACGAGCAGTACTTC
CDR3: CASSIQGTPSYEQYF
D: .
length: 15
J: TRBJ2-7
size: .
V: TRBV19

DNA: TGCAGCGTTGAAGAGGTCAGTTCCCCAACCTACGAGCAGTACTTC
CDR3: CSVEEVSSPTYEQYF
D: .
length: 15
J: TRBJ2-7
size: .
V: TRBV29-1

DNA: TGTGCCAGTAGTATTCGGGAAGGGACAGCCTCTGGGGCCAACGTCCTGACTTTC
CDR3: CASSIREGTASGANVLTF
D: TRBD1
length: 18
J: TRBJ2-6
size: once
V: TRBV19

DNA: TGTGCCAGCAGCGTCCGACAGGGGGACACTGAAGCTTTCTTT
CDR3: CASSVRQGDTEAFF
D: TRBD1
length: 14
J: TRBJ1-1
size: .
V: TRBV7-9

DNA: TGTGCCAGCAGTGTCCCGGGGGGCTATGGCTACACCTTC
CDR3: CASSVPGGYGYTF
D: .
length: 13
J: TRBJ1-2
size: .
V: TRBV6-1

DNA: TGTGCCAGCAGTCCGGGACAGGGGAACTATGGCTACACCTTC
CDR3: CASSPGQGNYGYTF
D: TRBD1
length: 14
J: TRBJ1-2
size: .
V: TRBV6-1

DNA: TGCGCCAGCAGCAGGCCTGGTCGGAGCAACACCGGGGAGCTGTTTTTT
CDR3: CASSRPGRSNTGELFF
D: .
length: 16
J: TRBJ2-2
size: .
V: TRBV4-1

DNA: TGTGCCTGGAGGGGACTTAGTTGGGACGAAGCTTTCTTT
CDR3: CAWRGLSWDEAFF
D: .
length: 13
J: TRBJ1-1
size: .
V: TRBV30

DNA: TGCGCCAGCAGGGGCCGGGACAGGGCTGGCTACACCTTC
CDR3: CASRGRDRAGYTF
D: TRBD1
length: 13
J: TRBJ1-2
size: once
V: TRBV4-1

DNA: TGTGCCAGTAGTATCCGGGACAGAGGACCCTACGAGCAGTACTTC
CDR3: CASSIRDRGPYEQYF
D: TRBD1
length: 15
J: TRBJ2-7
size: once
V: TRBV19

DNA: TGTGCCAGCAGCCCGGGACAAGCGAGGAATGAGCAGTTCTTC
CDR3: CASSPGQARNEQFF
D: .
length: 14
J: TRBJ2-1
size: .
V: TRBV11-3

DNA: TGTGCTAGTGGTTTGCCCTCGCGGGGCAACACCATATATTTT
CDR3: CASGLPSRGNTIYF
D: .
length: 14
J: TRBJ1-3
size: .
V: TRBV12-5

DNA: TGCGCCAGCAGCTTGAGGGACATAGATTCTGGAAACACCATATATTTT
CDR3: CASSLRDIDSGNTIYF
D: .
length: 16
J: TRBJ1-3
size: .
V: TRBV5-1

DNA: TGTGCTAGTGGTTTGCGTCAGTTCGGGGACAGCTCGTATGAGCAGTTCTTC
CDR3: CASGLRQFGDSSYEQFF
D: TRBD1
length: 17
J: TRBJ2-1
size: .
V: TRBV12-5

DNA: TGTGCCAGCAGTGAGGCGGGGTTTAATTCACCCCTCCACTTT
CDR3: CASSEAGFNSPLHF
D: .
length: 14
J: TRBJ1-6
size: .
V: TRBV25-1

DNA: TGTGCCAGCAGTCGTAGCGGGGGAGGCACAGATACGCAGTATTTT
CDR3: CASSRSGGGTDTQYF
D: TRBD2
length: 15
J: TRBJ2-3
size: .
V: TRBV7-8